The 26 T cell receptor beta chains listed next were all sequenced from one sample in a study of T cells after yellow fever vaccination. A single record per CDR3 protein comes from TCRdb applying MiXCR to the 5' RACE reads. The sample lists 300,000 to 400,000 distinct CDR3 sequences; approximately 8% were seen once. The starting material was PBMCs, obtained roughly 46 days after the first yellow fever vaccination. The receptors stem from a man aged 18 to 35 who received the YFV17D yellow fever vaccine.

V is TRBV11-2 and J is TRBJ2-1; D is undetermined. The V gene lost 4 bases and the J gene lost 2 bases, with 12 bases spanning the gap. The CDR3 is 15 amino acids. Germline loops: CDR1 SGHAT, CDR2 FQNNGV. CDR3 amino acids: CASSSTTTPYNEQFF. DNA for the CDR3: TGTGCCAGCAGCTCGACCACTACCCCCTACAATGAGCAGTTCTTC.

This clonotype was detected ten times or more. J is TRBJ2-3 and V is TRBV5-5; no definite D call. The germline V gene has CDR1 SGHKS and CDR2 YYEKEE (reference sequence). Trimming took off 0 bases at V and 2 bases at J, with 7 bases between the two ends. CDR3 size: 14 residues. The CDR3 nucleotides are TGTGCCAGCAGCTTGGCCGTCGCCACAGATACGCAGTATTTT. Translation gives CASSLAVATDTQYF.

This clonotype has a handful of counts. The chain recombines TRBV13 with TRBJ2-5, with a tentative D call TRBD2 (5 bases). Between the trimmed V and J ends, which lost 7 bases and 2 bases, there was a span of 20 bases. The germline V gene has CDR1 PRHDT and CDR2 FYEKMQ (reference sequence). The CDR3 length is 16 residues. This CDR3 reads CASKRTGEPFQETQYF. CDR3 sequence (DNA): TGTGCCAGCAAGCGGACCGGGGAACCCTTTCAAGAGACCCAGTACTTC.

The J gene is TRBJ2-7, the V gene TRBV4-1; perhaps D is TRBD1 or TRBD2 (5 bases each). Germline V lookup: CDR1 MGHRA, CDR2 YSYEKL. The CDR3 length is 16 residues. V was cut by 3 bases and J by 4 bases, with 19 bases left in between. The CDR3 here is CASSQKTGRFSYEQYF. The CDR3 DNA sequence: TGCGCCAGCAGCCAGAAAACGGGACGCTTCTCTTACGAGCAGTACTTC.

The rearrangement links TRBV7-3 to TRBJ2-7; 8 nucleotides agree with TRBD1. This CDR3 contains 15 residues. Germline CDR1 is SGHTA and CDR2 is FQGTGA. V lost 5 bases and J lost 1; bases outside the gene matches: 7. This CDR3 reads CASSQRGTGSYEQYV. CDR3 nucleotides: TGTGCCAGCAGCCAGAGGGGGACAGGATCCTACGAGCAGTACGTC.

The genes are TRBV5-1 and TRBJ2-5; no firm D call. With 5 bases removed from V and 2 bases from J, the gap between germline ends came to 16 bases. The length of the CDR3 is 15 residues. Germline assignment: CDR1 SGHRS and CDR2 YFSETQ. The CDR3, as DNA: TGCGCCAGCAGGGAACAAGCGAGTGAGCAAGAGACCCAGTACTTC. Protein: CASREQASEQETQYF.

This clonotype was seen only a few times. V usage is TRBV27 and J usage is TRBJ1-2; 8 bases match TRBD1. Trimming at V came to 3 bases and at J to 7 bases, leaving 4 bases not matched to a gene. The CDR3 totals 13 residues. Germline loops: CDR1 MNHEY, CDR2 SMNVEV (reference sequence). CDR3 sequence reads: CASSFGRGLGYTF. DNA of the CDR3: TGTGCCAGCAGTTTTGGCAGGGGGCTTGGCTACACCTTC.

This rearrangement joins TRBV12-3 or TRBV12-4 to TRBJ2-1; D gene unclear. CDR3 length equals 13 residues. V gave up 3 bases and J gave up 7 bases, with 10 bases separating them. The CDR3 DNA reads TGTGCCAGCAGTTTGAATCGTCCTAATGAGCAGTTCTTC. Translating gives CASSLNRPNEQFF.

The CDR3, as DNA: TGTGCCAGCAGCTTCGGGCAGGATCGCCTCCACTTT. This sequence encodes CASSFGQDRLHF. The chain combines TRBV5-6 with TRBJ1-6; no firm D call. V lost 2 bases and J lost 15, with 12 bases in between. Germline CDR1 SGHDT, CDR2 YYEEEE. The CDR3 runs 12 residues.

V is TRBV20-1 and J is TRBJ1-1; D is unclear. Germline CDR1 reads DFQATT; CDR2 reads SNEGSKA (reference sequence). The CDR3 runs 13 residues. V was cut by 2 bases and J by 4 bases, with 11 bases left in between. The CDR3 spells CSARSERSTEAFF. CDR3 bases: TGCAGTGCTAGATCAGAAAGGTCCACTGAAGCTTTCTTT.

The V and J genes are TRBV20-1 and TRBJ2-1; D is perhaps TRBD2 (5 bases). The CDR3 length is 13 residues. Deletions cut 0 bases from V and 8 bases from J, with 11 bases between. Per the germline V gene, CDR1 is DFQATT and CDR2 is SNEGSKA (reference sequence). CDR3 loop: CSAREVIGDEQFF. DNA for the CDR3: TGCAGTGCTAGAGAGGTGATCGGGGATGAGCAGTTCTTC.

The table lists this clonotype with a few counts. The V and J genes are TRBV20-1 and TRBJ2-1; a weak D match, TRBD2 (6 bases). Germline V gene data show CDR1 as DFQATT and CDR2 as SNEGSKA (reference sequence). The CDR3 sequence is 15 residues long. Trimming shortened V by 5 bases and J by 0 bases, and 14 bases separated the two germline ends. CDR3 protein: CSASPTRSSYNEQFF. For the CDR3, the DNA is TGCAGTGCTTCCCCGACTAGGAGCTCCTACAATGAGCAGTTCTTC.

V gene TRBV19 combines with J gene TRBJ1-5; a weak D match, TRBD1 (6 bases). The CDR3 extends over 13 amino acids. CDR1 and CDR2 (germline): LNHDA, SQIVND (reference sequence). V was pared by 5 bases and J by 7 bases, with 12 bases between. DNA for the CDR3: TGTGCCAGTAGTTCGGGACACCGGCAGCCCCAGCATTTT. It yields the protein CASSSGHRQPQHF.

This clonotype was counted between two and nine times. The V gene is TRBV2, the J gene TRBJ2-3; D unclear. The CDR3 contains 14 residues. Trimming stripped 3 bases from V and 3 bases from J, with 10 bases between. Germline lookup yields CDR1 SNHLY and CDR2 FYNNEI. The CDR3 here is CASSDSIETDTQYF. DNA for the CDR3: TGTGCCAGCAGTGACAGTATCGAGACAGATACGCAGTATTTT. Full variable domain (remainder filled in from reference TRBV2 and TRBJ2-3): EPEVTQTPSHQVTQMGQEVILRCVPISNHLYFYWYRQILGQKVEFLVSFYNNEISEKSEIFDDQFSVERPDGSNFTLKIRSTKLEDSAMYFCASSDSIETDTQYFGPGTRLTVL.

In this sample, this clonotype turned up many times. The CDR3 DNA reads as TGTGCCAGCTCACCTCTGGCCCTCACAGATACGCAGTATTTT. Translating gives CASSPLALTDTQYF. The genes are TRBV18 and TRBJ2-3; no reliable D call. The CDR3 is 14 residues long. Trimming shortened V by 3 bases and J by 2 bases, and 9 bases separated the two germline ends. Germline assignment: CDR1 KGHSH and CDR2 LQKENI. The full variable domain, its missing parts supplied by reference TRBV18 and TRBJ2-3, is NAGVMQNPRHLVRRRGQEARLRCSPMKGHSHVYWYRQLPEEGLKFMVYLQKENIIDESGMPKERFSAEFPKEGPSILRIQQVVRGDSAAYFCASSPLALTDTQYFGPGTRLTVL.

The chain links TRBV18 to TRBJ1-6; D not resolved. The CDR3 totals 16 residues. The germline V gene encodes CDR1 KGHSH and CDR2 LQKENI. The V gene lost 3 bases and the J gene lost 0 bases, with 9 bases spanning the gap. The CDR3 DNA is TGTGCCAGCTCACCGACAAGCAGCTCCTATAATTCACCCCTCCACTTT. Its protein product is CASSPTSSSYNSPLHF.

In its sample, this clonotype was seen many times. The chain joins TRBV27 to TRBJ2-2, with TRBD2 matching 11 bases. The CDR3 extends over 17 amino acids. V shed 2 bases, J shed 7 bases, and the junction held 9 bases outside the gene matches. Germline assignment: CDR1 MNHEY and CDR2 SMNVEV (reference sequence). The CDR3 coding sequence is TGTGCCAGCAGTTTACTTATAGCGGGGGGGCAAGGCGGGGAGCTGTTTTTT. Translated: CASSLLIAGGQGGELFF.

The chain has TRBV7-2 and TRBJ2-5; the D gene is possibly TRBD2 (5 bases). The germline V gene encodes CDR1 SGHTA and CDR2 FQGNSA. The CDR3 covers 14 residues. V was shortened by 0 bases and J by 5 bases, with 10 bases between the two germline ends. This CDR3 reads CASSLALVLETQYF. Written as DNA, the CDR3 is TGTGCCAGCAGCTTAGCACTAGTTCTTGAGACCCAGTACTTC.

The table lists this clonotype with a few counts. The V call is TRBV20-1, the J call TRBJ2-1; D perhaps matches TRBD2 (6 bases). This CDR3 spans 14 amino acids. Germline V lookup: CDR1 DFQATT, CDR2 SNEGSKA (reference sequence). The germline V and J ends were trimmed by 2 bases and 5 bases, with 13 bases remaining between them. The CDR3 DNA reads TGCAGTGCTAGACCGACTAGTGCCCACAATGAGCAGTTCTTC. This codes for CSARPTSAHNEQFF.

J is TRBJ1-1 and V is TRBV5-1; a weak D match, TRBD1 (5 bases). Germline values: CDR1 SGHRS, CDR2 YFSETQ. The germline V and J ends were trimmed by 3 bases and 4 bases, with 16 bases remaining between them. The CDR3 spans 15 residues. DNA of the CDR3: TGCGCCAGCAGCTCGTTGGGGGTCGAGGGCACTGAAGCTTTCTTT. Translating it yields CASSSLGVEGTEAFF.

This clonotype has only a few counts. The chain has TRBV30 and TRBJ2-7; 9 positions agree with TRBD1. Germline V gene sequence: CDR1 GTSNPN, CDR2 SVGIG (reference sequence). Losses at the gene ends were 2 bases for V and 2 bases for J; bases not matched to a gene: 13. The CDR3 has 17 residues. The CDR3 DNA reads as TGTGCCTGGAGTACCTTTCGGGGACAGGGAGGGGCCTACGAGCAGTACTTC. It is translated as CAWSTFRGQGGAYEQYF.

This clonotype was counted between two and nine times. The chain has TRBV5-1 and TRBJ2-5, with D perhaps matching TRBD1 (5 bases). V was clipped by 0 bases and J by 3 bases, with 12 bases between them. The CDR3 length is 15 residues. Germline V gene sequence: CDR1 SGHRS, CDR2 YFSETQ. CDR3 coding DNA: TGCGCCAGCAGCTTGGGCCCAAAGGGGAAAGAGACCCAGTACTTC. This encodes CASSLGPKGKETQYF.

This clonotype has a handful of counts. The CDR3 sequence is CASSQTGDSNQPQHF. CDR3 in DNA: TGTGCCAGCAGCCAGACCGGGGACAGCAATCAGCCCCAGCATTTT. This chain uses TRBV3-1 with TRBJ1-5, with D maybe TRBD1 (5 bases). The CDR3 runs 15 residues. The V gene lost 3 bases and the J gene lost 1 base, with 10 bases spanning the gap. The germline V gene encodes CDR1 LGHDT and CDR2 YNNKEL (reference sequence).

The rearrangement joins TRBV5-4 to TRBJ1-1, with D perhaps TRBD1 (5 bases). Germline V gene data show CDR1 as SGHNT and CDR2 as YYREEE (reference sequence). The V gene lost 2 bases and the J gene lost 5 bases, with 10 bases spanning the gap. The CDR3 has 13 amino acids. The CDR3 is CASSFWQGTEAFF. The CDR3 DNA sequence: TGTGCCAGCAGCTTTTGGCAGGGAACTGAAGCTTTCTTT. Drawing the rest from reference TRBV5-4 and TRBJ1-1, the complete variable domain is ETGVTQSPTHLIKTRGQQVTLRCSSQSGHNTVSWYQQALGQGPQFIFQYYREEENGRGNFPPRFSGLQFPNYSSELNVNALELDDSALYLCASSFWQGTEAFFGQGTRLTVV.

This clonotype was detected a few times. This rearrangement joins TRBV19 to TRBJ1-1, with 7 bases lining up with TRBD1. With 6 bases clipped from V and 5 bases from J, the junction kept 6 bases outside the gene matches. This CDR3 region has 13 residues. Germline loops: CDR1 LNHDA, CDR2 SQIVND (reference sequence). The CDR3 coding sequence is TGTGCCAGTAGGACAGGGTGGAGAACTGAAGCTTTCTTT. This gives the protein CASRTGWRTEAFF.

This clonotype was detected only a few times. Here the CDR3 DNA reads TGTGCCAGCAGTTTCTTGACAGGCGCCCAGGGAAAACTGTTTTTT. This translates into CASSFLTGAQGKLFF. The rearrangement links TRBV6-5 to TRBJ1-4, with a tentative D call TRBD1 (6 bases). The CDR3 covers 15 residues. Trimming stripped 4 bases from V and 10 bases from J, with 19 bases between. Per germline, CDR1 MNHEY and CDR2 SVGAGI.